The 27 T cell receptor beta chains below were found in one sample sequenced in a study of T cells in women clearing cervical HPV infection. Profiling relied on immunoSEQ multiplex PCR, and the TCRdb table lists in-frame clones only, not all of them. Its table lists roughly 30,000 clones. Source material: blood buffy coat. These receptors came from a woman between 18 and 75 years old with a cervical HPV16 infection that either progressed to CIN3+ or cleared (not recorded which).

Comment on this clone: With the read ending 3 residues before the CDR3 end, the germline J gene is used to fill in that end. V usage is TRBV7-6 and J usage is TRBJ1-1; the D gene is possibly TRBD1 (6 bases). Per germline, CDR1 SGHVS and CDR2 FNYEAQ. Between the trimmed V and J ends, which lost 3 bases and 1 base, there was a span of 6 bases. The CDR3 is made up of 13 amino acids. The CDR3 DNA, read in part, is TGTGCCAGCAGCTTGGGACAGAACACTGAA. It is translated as CASSLGQNTE. The whole CDR3 region reads CASSLGQNTEAFF.

About this clone itself: The CDR3 end falls 3 residues outside the read, so it is completed with the germline J gene. This chain connects TRBV7-8 to TRBJ2-3; D gene uncertain. V was trimmed by 8 bases and J by 4 bases, leaving 10 bases between them. CDR3 length equals 12 residues. CDR1 SGHVS and CDR2 FQNEAQ come from the germline V gene. The CDR3 spells CASASSADTQYF. CDR3 bases read: TGTGCCAGCGCATCGTCGGCAGATACG.

Details on this clone: The observed sequence ends 3 residues before the CDR3 terminus, with the missing tail filled in from the germline J gene. The chain employs TRBV20-1 and TRBJ2-1; D remains unclear. Trimming took 0 bases from V and 0 from J, leaving 12 bases between them. The germline CDR1 and CDR2 sequences are DFQATT and SNEGSKA (reference sequence). The CDR3 has 16 amino acids. CDR3 bases read: TGCAGTGCTAGAGACCCCATACTGAGCTCCTACAATGAG. This gives the protein CSARDPILSSYNE. The entire CDR3 is CSARDPILSSYNEQFF.

A note on this clone: The read finishes 3 residues shy of the CDR3 end, and the germline J gene is used to complete it. The rearrangement links TRBV4-1 to TRBJ1-4; D not certain. This CDR3 contains 14 residues. V was clipped by 0 bases and J by 8 bases, with 10 bases between them. CDR1 MGHRA and CDR2 YSYEKL come from the germline V gene. CDR3 region: CASSQEWQEEKLFF. CDR3 DNA, as far as it was read: TGCGCCAGCAGCCAAGAGTGGCAGGAGGAAAAA.

For this clone: Read data end 3 residues before the CDR3 end; the end is taken from the germline J gene. This sequence joins TRBV7-9 and TRBJ1-1; D unclear. Germline CDR1 and CDR2: SEHNR and FQNEAQ (reference sequence). This CDR3 spans 15 amino acids. Trimming took off 1 base at V and 4 bases at J, with 13 bases between the two ends. The CDR3 protein is CASSLEERLGTEAFF. The CDR3 DNA, read in part, is TGTGCCAGCAGCTTAGAGGAGAGACTTGGCACTGAA. The whole variable domain, remainder taken from reference TRBV7-9 and TRBJ1-1, is DTGVSQNPRHKITKRGQNVTFRCDPISEHNRLYWYRQTLGQGPEFLTYFQNEAQLEKSRLLSDRFSAERPKGSFSTLEIQRTEQGDSAMYLCASSLEERLGTEAFFGQGTRLTVV.

Regarding this clone: The read terminates 3 residues before the CDR3 end, so the remaining end is supplied by the germline J gene. This chain links TRBV7-9 with TRBJ2-1, with D tentatively TRBD2 (6 bases). CDR1 SEHNR and CDR2 FQNEAQ come from the germline V gene (reference sequence). This CDR3 is 14 amino acids long. V was trimmed by 1 base and J by 8 bases, leaving 12 bases between them. CDR3 DNA (partial): TGTGCCAGCAGCTTAGTCGGGGGATCAGATGAG. Amino acids: CASSLVGGSDE. The full-length CDR3 reads as CASSLVGGSDEQFF. The variable domain in full, completed from reference TRBV7-9 and TRBJ2-1, reads DTGVSQNPRHKITKRGQNVTFRCDPISEHNRLYWYRQTLGQGPEFLTYFQNEAQLEKSRLLSDRFSAERPKGSFSTLEIQRTEQGDSAMYLCASSLVGGSDEQFFGPGTRLTVL.

Details on this clone: The sequence runs out 3 residues before the end of the CDR3; the remainder is reconstructed from the germline J gene. The gene calls are TRBV20-1 and TRBJ2-1; TRBD2 aligns across 11 bases. This CDR3 is 14 amino acids long. Germline loops: CDR1 DFQATT, CDR2 SNEGSKA (reference sequence). J lost 9 bases, V lost 6 bases, and 10 bases had no gene match. Incomplete CDR3 DNA: TGCAGTGCCATCACTAGCGGGAGTTATGGTGAG. Its translation: CSAITSGSYGE. The whole CDR3 protein is CSAITSGSYGEQFF.

On this clone: With the read ending 3 residues before the CDR3 end, the germline J gene is used to fill in that end. This chain uses TRBV19 with TRBJ1-4; 10 bases fit TRBD1. Germline CDR1 and CDR2: LNHDA and SQIVND (reference sequence). The CDR3 runs 14 residues. Trimming at V came to 5 bases and at J to 9 bases, leaving 6 bases not matched to a gene. Partial CDR3 DNA: TGTGCCAGTAGTGGCGGACAGGGGGGTCAAAAA. Protein sequence: CASSGGQGGQK. The whole CDR3 is CASSGGQGGQKLFF.

Note on this clone: The read ends 3 residues before the CDR3 terminus; that terminus is restored from the germline J gene. V gene TRBV5-1 combines with J gene TRBJ2-1, with D possibly matching TRBD2 (6 bases). The length of the CDR3 is 15 residues. The germline CDR1 and CDR2 sequences are SGHRS and YFSETQ. Trimming left V 3 bases short and J 2 bases short, with 12 bases between. Here the CDR3 reads CASSSLAETYNEQFF. The sequenced CDR3 bases are TGCGCCAGCAGCTCCTTAGCGGAGACCTACAATGAG.

Of note for this clone: The read gets to within 3 residues of the CDR3 end, and the germline J gene fills in the rest. Other DNA sequences of this sample code for an identical CDR3. The gene calls are TRBV6-2 or TRBV6-3 and TRBJ2-5; weak D call: TRBD2 (6 bases). Germline loops: CDR1 MNHEY, CDR2 SVGEGT. Deletions cut 2 bases from V and 4 bases from J, with 11 bases between. The CDR3 totals 14 residues. CDR3 sequence: CASSYGGAGETQYF. The CDR3 DNA, read in part, is TGTGCCAGCAGTTACGGCGGGGCAGGAGAGACC.

Notes on this clone: The CDR3 end falls 3 residues outside the read, so it is completed with the germline J gene. The same CDR3 is also encoded by other DNA sequences in this sample. The V and J genes are TRBV4-2 and TRBJ2-5; 8 bases are a match to TRBD1. The CDR3 runs to 15 residues. With V trimmed by 3 bases and J by 4 bases, 7 bases remained unmatched. Germline V gene lookup returns CDR1 LGHNA and CDR2 YNFKEQ. CDR3 sequence: CASSQGDRTTETQYF. CDR3 DNA, as far as it was read: TGTGCCAGCAGCCAGGGGGACAGGACAACAGAGACC.

Comment on this clone: Coverage ceases 3 residues before the CDR3 finishes, and the germline J gene fills in the end. The V and J genes are TRBV4-1 and TRBJ2-2; D is perhaps TRBD1 (5 bases). CDR3 length: 14 residues. V was cut by 3 bases and J by 2 bases, with 7 bases left in between. Germline V gene sequence: CDR1 MGHRA, CDR2 YSYEKL. The CDR3 bases that were read are TGCGCCAGCAGCCAGGACATTAACACCGGGGAG. Its translation: CASSQDINTGE. From start to end, the CDR3 is CASSQDINTGELFF.

In the case of this clone: Read data end 3 residues before the CDR3 end; the end is taken from the germline J gene. The V gene is TRBV7-9, the J gene TRBJ2-3, with 11 bases aligning to TRBD2. This CDR3 is built from 15 residues. Germline-derived CDR1 and CDR2 are SEHNR and FQNEAQ (reference sequence). The sequenced part of the CDR3 DNA is TGTGCCAGCAGCCTTTACCTAGCGGGGGGTGAAACG. Protein sequence: CASSLYLAGGET. The whole CDR3 protein is CASSLYLAGGETQYF. Together with reference TRBV7-9 and TRBJ2-3, the CDR3 gives the full variable domain: DTGVSQNPRHKITKRGQNVTFRCDPISEHNRLYWYRQTLGQGPEFLTYFQNEAQLEKSRLLSDRFSAERPKGSFSTLEIQRTEQGDSAMYLCASSLYLAGGETQYFGPGTRLTVL.

Comment on this clone: Sequencing ends 3 residues short of the CDR3 end; the germline J gene provides the rest. The chain employs TRBV20-1 and TRBJ2-7; 9 bases agree with TRBD2. V lost 0 bases and J lost 5; bases outside the gene matches: 8. Germline CDR1 reads DFQATT; CDR2 reads SNEGSKA (reference sequence). This CDR3 has 15 residues. This CDR3 reads CSARDGKRGVDEQYF. Incomplete CDR3 DNA: TGCAGTGCTAGAGATGGGAAGCGGGGGGTCGACGAG.

As regards this clone: The read stops 3 residues short of the end of the CDR3; the missing end is completed from the germline J gene. The V call is TRBV7-2, the J call TRBJ2-5; 8 bases match TRBD2. The ends lost 3 bases at V and 5 bases at J; junction bases unmatched: 8. The CDR3 length is 15 residues. Germline V gives CDR1 SGHTA, CDR2 FQGNSA. Partial CDR3 DNA: TGTGCCAGCAGCTTGAACCGGGGGGGCAGGGAGACC. This sequence encodes CASSLNRGGRET. The CDR3 in full is CASSLNRGGRETQYF.

On this clone itself: The CDR3 end falls 3 residues outside the read, so it is completed with the germline J gene. The gene calls are TRBV18 and TRBJ1-2; D ambiguous. CDR3 length equals 11 residues. Germline CDR1 is KGHSH and CDR2 is LQKENI. The sequenced CDR3 bases are TGTGCCAGCTCCCCTTCCTACGAC. Protein product: CASSPSYD. The whole CDR3 protein reads CASSPSYDYTF.

A note on this clone: The junction differs from germline at one of its ends, possibly a read error. The read terminates 3 residues before the CDR3 end, so the remaining end is supplied by the germline J gene. The chain recombines TRBV4-2 with TRBJ2-2; 7 nucleotides line up with TRBD1. Germline assignment: CDR1 LGHNA and CDR2 YNFKEQ. The CDR3 sequence is 15 residues long. The CDR3 DNA, read in part, is TGCGCCAGCAGCCAGAGACAGGGTAGCTCCGGGGAG. As protein: CASSQRQGSSGE. The whole CDR3 is CASSQRQGSSGELFF.

Comments on this clone: The read gets to within 3 residues of the CDR3 end, and the germline J gene fills in the rest. The chain employs TRBV5-6 and TRBJ2-2; 10 nucleotides agree with TRBD2. Looked up from germline, CDR1 is SGHDT and CDR2 is YYEEEE. This CDR3 is built from 15 residues. V gave up 1 base and J gave up 6 bases; unmatched junction bases: 3. The CDR3 DNA, read in part, is TGTGCCAGCAGCTTGAGCGGGAGGGTGGCCGGGGAG. Its protein product is CASSLSGRVAGE. The full CDR3 sequence reads CASSLSGRVAGELFF.

In regard to this clone: Sequencing ends 3 residues short of the CDR3 end; the germline J gene provides the rest. The chain joins TRBV24-1 to TRBJ1-2, with D maybe TRBD1 (6 bases). The CDR3 covers 13 residues. Germline V gene data show CDR1 as KGHDR and CDR2 as SFDVKD. V was trimmed by 5 bases and J by 3 bases, leaving 9 bases between them. The part of the CDR3 DNA that was read is TGTGCCACCAGTGCAGGGGATTACTATGGC. Protein: CATSAGDYYG. The entire CDR3 protein is CATSAGDYYGYTF.

The covered CDR3 bases are TGTGCCAGCAGCAAAAGTTCTAGCAACAATGAG. It specifies CASSKSSSNNE. The complete CDR3 protein is CASSKSSSNNEQFF. The chain combines TRBV7-2 with TRBJ2-1; D perhaps matches TRBD2 (5 bases). The DNA ends 3 residues before the CDR3 does, and the rest of the CDR3 is filled in from the germline J gene. Germline loops: CDR1 SGHTA, CDR2 FQGNSA. The CDR3 extends over 14 amino acids. The V end lost 5 bases, the J end lost 5 bases, and 13 bases lay between the germline ends.

Regarding this clone: The observed sequence ends 3 residues before the CDR3 terminus, with the missing tail filled in from the germline J gene. The genes are TRBV7-8 and TRBJ2-7; maybe TRBD1 (5 bases). In germline, CDR1 is SGHVS, CDR2 FQNEAQ. The CDR3 covers 16 residues. Trimming cost V 1 base and J 3 bases, with 16 bases left between them. The CDR3 spells CASSLVARALFYEQYF. CDR3 DNA, as far as it was read: TGTGCCAGCAGCTTAGTAGCCAGGGCTCTTTTCTACGAG. Together with reference TRBV7-8 and TRBJ2-7, the CDR3 gives the full variable domain: GAGVSQSPRYKVAKRGQDVALRCDPISGHVSLFWYQQALGQGPEFLTYFQNEAQLDKSGLPSDRFFAERPEGSVSTLKIQRTQQEDSAVYLCASSLVARALFYEQYFGPGTRLTVT.

As for this clone: Read coverage stops 3 residues before the CDR3 terminus; the germline J gene supplies the remainder. The V and J genes are TRBV30 and TRBJ1-1, with D possibly being TRBD1 (6 bases). V lost 5 bases and J lost 5, with 15 bases in between. Germline V CDR1 and CDR2: GTSNPN, SVGIG (reference sequence). The CDR3 length is 13 residues. CDR3 region: CAWGTGMGTEAFF. The CDR3 bases that were read are TGTGCCTGGGGAACAGGGATGGGGACTGAA.

The CDR3 DNA, read in part, is TGTGCCAGCGGTTCCGGAGCGGAGTTCTACAATGAG. This codes for CASGSGAEFYNE. The full CDR3 reads CASGSGAEFYNEQFF. The chain recombines TRBV7-6 with TRBJ2-1; D perhaps matches TRBD2 (5 bases). The read stops 3 residues short of the end of the CDR3; the missing end is completed from the germline J gene. Germline V gene data show CDR1 as SGHVS and CDR2 as FNYEAQ. The V end lost 8 bases, the J end lost 3 bases, and 17 bases lay between the germline ends. The CDR3 extends over 15 amino acids.

On this clone: The observed sequence ends 3 residues before the CDR3 terminus, with the missing tail filled in from the germline J gene. V gene TRBV5-1 combines with J gene TRBJ2-2, with 8 bases aligning to TRBD2. CDR1 is SGHRS and CDR2 is YFSETQ in the germline V gene. V lost 2 bases and J lost 6; bases outside the gene matches: 3. This CDR3 comprises 14 residues. CDR3 sequence reads: CASSFGTSSGELFF. The part of the CDR3 DNA that was read is TGCGCCAGCAGCTTCGGGACTAGTTCCGGGGAG.

Worth noting for this clone: The CDR3 extends 3 residues past the end of the read, so its final part is completed from the germline J gene. J is TRBJ2-3 and V is TRBV7-2; perhaps TRBD2 as D (6 bases). V was pared by 5 bases and J by 4 bases, with 7 bases between. Germline V gives CDR1 SGHTA, CDR2 FQGNSA. This CDR3 is 12 amino acids long. Here the CDR3 reads CASSQRADTQYF. CDR3 DNA, as far as it was read: TGTGCCAGCAGCCAGCGGGCAGATACG.

For this clone: The read ends 3 residues shy of where the CDR3 ends; the end is completed using the germline J gene. The J gene is TRBJ1-2, the V gene TRBV18; D is possibly TRBD1 (5 bases). CDR1 is KGHSH, CDR2 LQKENI, per germline. CDR3 length: 15 residues. V was pared by 1 base and J by 7 bases, with 16 bases between. The CDR3 spells CASSPQTDNRGGYTF. The DNA read from the CDR3 is TGTGCCAGCTCACCACAGACAGATAACCGTGGTGGC.

As for this clone: The read comes to an end 3 residues before the CDR3 does, leaving the germline J gene to fill in the end. The chain couples TRBV28 to TRBJ1-4, with 7 nucleotides matching TRBD1. V shed 8 bases and J 3 bases; nucleotides not matched to a gene: 0. CDR3 length: 12 residues. From germline, CDR1 is MDHEN and CDR2 SYDVKM. This chain's CDR3 is CASGTANEKLFF. The DNA read from the CDR3 is TGTGCCAGCGGGACAGCTAATGAAAAA. Looking up the rest from reference TRBV28 and TRBJ1-4 gives the full variable domain: DVKVTQSSRYLVKRTGEKVFLECVQDMDHENMFWYRQDPGLGLRLIYFSYDVKMKEKGDIPEGYSVSREKKERFSLILESASTNQTSMYLCASGTANEKLFFGSGTQLSVL.